Listed below are T cell receptor beta chains from one sample, sequenced in a study of OX40 agonist ivuxolimab in advanced cancers. TCRdb's table, derived via immunoSEQ multiplex PCR, lists solely in-frame clones and lacks some. The sample yields 75,000 to 95,000 clones, 90% to 95% seen once. The sequencing used CD4+ or CD8+ T cells sorted from blood, collected in a trial of the OX40 agonist ivuxolimab. These receptors originate from an adult with an advanced solid tumor such as melanoma, head and neck, liver or kidney cancer. Each CDR3 is given without its conserved first and last residue. A D gene is named only where the DNA matches it firmly.

D: TRBD1; J: TRBJ1-5; V: TRBV28; length: 15; CDR3: ASSFGQGFYSNQPQH
D: TRBD1; J: TRBJ2-1; V: TRBV7-8; length: 14; CDR3: ASSPYRDRDFNEQF
D: TRBD1; J: TRBJ1-5; V: TRBV6-5; length: 13; CDR3: ASSYSGTGREPQH
D: TRBD1; J: TRBJ2-2; V: TRBV5-1; length: 15; CDR3: ASSLPDRGRGTGELF
D: .; J: TRBJ1-1; V: TRBV28; length: 12; CDR3: ASSPSRDNSEAF
D: .; J: TRBJ1-6; V: TRBV5-6; length: 12; CDR3: ASSPSRFNSPLH
D: .; J: TRBJ1-1; V: TRBV9; length: 13; CDR3: ASSVGGGVATEAF
D: TRBD1; J: TRBJ1-2; V: TRBV30; length: 11; CDR3: AWRLGQGIGYT
D: .; J: TRBJ1-4; V: TRBV4-1; length: 12; CDR3: ASSQGRTNEKLF
D: .; J: TRBJ1-2; V: TRBV25-1; length: 13; CDR3: ASSETGILGYGYT
D: TRBD2; J: TRBJ2-1; V: TRBV15; length: 13; CDR3: ATSRDGRVHNEQF
D: TRBD2; J: TRBJ2-1; V: TRBV18; length: 12; CDR3: ASSGLAGDNEQF
D: TRBD2; J: TRBJ2-5; V: TRBV7-8; length: 15; CDR3: ASMRWGLAVVQETQY
D: TRBD2; J: TRBJ2-7; V: TRBV4-3; length: 15; CDR3: ASSQVLAGAKAYEQY
D: .; J: TRBJ1-3; V: TRBV7-9; length: 12; CDR3: ASTNQYSGNTIY
D: .; J: TRBJ2-6; V: TRBV7-2; length: 16; CDR3: ASSLESVLVSGANVLT
D: .; J: TRBJ2-3; V: TRBV12-2; length: 16; CDR3: ASRCRLAGGRGPDTQY
D: .; J: TRBJ2-5; V: TRBV9; length: 13; CDR3: ASSVAGGLEETQY
D: .; J: TRBJ1-3; V: TRBV11-2; length: 12; CDR3: ASSSGGSGNTIY
D: .; J: TRBJ2-5; V: TRBV7-3; length: 14; CDR3: ASSLMDPSGQETQY
D: TRBD1; J: TRBJ1-6; V: TRBV6-1; length: 12; CDR3: ASRPGTANSPLH
D: .; J: TRBJ2-7; V: TRBV27; length: 12; CDR3: ASHYSGKSYEQY
D: .; J: TRBJ1-5; V: TRBV6-6; length: 12; CDR3: ASSYRVSNQPQH